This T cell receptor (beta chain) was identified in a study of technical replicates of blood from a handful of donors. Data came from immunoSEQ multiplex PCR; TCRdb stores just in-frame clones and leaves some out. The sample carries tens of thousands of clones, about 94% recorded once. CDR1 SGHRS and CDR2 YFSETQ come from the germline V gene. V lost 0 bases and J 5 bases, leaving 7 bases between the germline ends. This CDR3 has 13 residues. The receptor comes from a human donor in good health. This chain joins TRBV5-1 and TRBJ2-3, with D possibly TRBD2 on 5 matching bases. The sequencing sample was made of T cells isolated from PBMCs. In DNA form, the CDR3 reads TGCGCCAGCAGCTTGGGGACTGGAGATACGCAGTATTTT. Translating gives CASSLGTGDTQYF.